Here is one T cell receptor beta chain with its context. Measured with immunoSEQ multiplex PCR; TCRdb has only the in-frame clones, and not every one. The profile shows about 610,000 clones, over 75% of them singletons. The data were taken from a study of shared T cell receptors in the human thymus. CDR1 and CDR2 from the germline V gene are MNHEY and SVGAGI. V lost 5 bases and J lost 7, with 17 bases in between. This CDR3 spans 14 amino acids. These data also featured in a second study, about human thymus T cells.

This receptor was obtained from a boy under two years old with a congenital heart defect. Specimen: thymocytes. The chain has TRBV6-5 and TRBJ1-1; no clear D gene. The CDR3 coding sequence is TGTGCCAGCAGTCGACGGACCTCGGACTGTGAAGCTTTCTTT. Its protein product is CASSRRTSDCEAFF.